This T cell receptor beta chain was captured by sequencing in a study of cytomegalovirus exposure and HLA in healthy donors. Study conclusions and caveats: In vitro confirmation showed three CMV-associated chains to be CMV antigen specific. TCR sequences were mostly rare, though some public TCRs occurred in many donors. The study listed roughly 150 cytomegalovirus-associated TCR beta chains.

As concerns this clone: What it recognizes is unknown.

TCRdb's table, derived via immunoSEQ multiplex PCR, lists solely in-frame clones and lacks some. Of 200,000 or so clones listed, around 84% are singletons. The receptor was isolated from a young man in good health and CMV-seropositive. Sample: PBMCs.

In DNA form, the CDR3 reads TGCGCCAGCAGTGATTCGAGCTCCACTAACTATGGCTACACCTTC. It is translated as CASSDSSSTNYGYTF. This sequence joins TRBV10-2 and TRBJ1-2; no reliable D call. Trimming pared 3 bases from V and 0 bases from J, leaving 11 bases between. Germline V gene lookup returns CDR1 WSHSY and CDR2 SAAADI. The CDR3 loop spans 15 amino acids.